The rows below give T cell receptor beta chains drawn from one sample of a study of shared clonotypes between healthy human individuals. TCRdb's copy holds only in-frame clones and misses some; the assay was immunoSEQ multiplex PCR. The sample consists of about 750,000 clones, 80% to 95% of them appearing once. Sequencing input: naive CD8+ T cells sorted from blood. The source is a young man in good health. Both conserved end residues are part of each CDR3. A D gene is named only where the DNA matches it firmly.

J gene	D gene	V gene	CDR3 length	CDR3 protein	CDR3 DNA
TRBJ2-3	TRBD2	TRBV7-9	16	CASSPGTKTNTDTQYF	TGTGCCAGCAGCCCAGGGACTAAAACGAACACAGATACGCAGTATTTT
TRBJ2-7	.	TRBV5-5	13	CASSLRLPYEQYF	TGTGCCAGCAGCTTGAGGCTTCCCTACGAGCAGTACTTC
TRBJ2-5	TRBD2	TRBV7-2	15	CASSSSGRALETQYF	TGTGCCAGCAGCTCTAGCGGGAGGGCTTTAGAGACCCAGTACTTC
TRBJ2-5	.	TRBV25-1	14	CASSELGSGETQYF	TGTGCCAGCAGTGAACTGGGAAGTGGAGAGACCCAGTACTTC
TRBJ2-7	.	TRBV13	13	CASSLEGSYEQYF	TGTGCCAGCAGCTTAGAGGGCTCCTACGAGCAGTACTTC
TRBJ2-1	.	TRBV27	13	CASSSFTYNEQFF	TGTGCCAGCAGTTCTTTCACGTACAATGAGCAGTTCTTC
TRBJ2-2	.	TRBV7-6	15	CASSLKGLGTGELFF	TGTGCCAGCAGCTTAAAGGGGCTTGGCACCGGGGAGCTGTTTTTT
TRBJ2-1	TRBD1	TRBV5-1	17	CASSCETGTVICNEQFF	TGCGCCAGCAGCTGCGAGACCGGGACAGTAATTTGCAATGAGCAGTTCTTC
TRBJ1-1	TRBD1	TRBV7-9	15	CASSLLRQGNTEAFF	TGTGCCAGCAGCTTATTGAGACAGGGGAACACTGAAGCTTTCTTT
TRBJ1-5	.	TRBV4-1	15	CASSQADRGLQPQHF	TGCGCCAGCAGCCAAGCAGACAGAGGTTTACAGCCCCAGCATTTT
TRBJ1-1	TRBD1	TRBV20-1	11	CSARVAGGAFF	TGCAGTGCTAGAGTAGCAGGGGGGGCTTTCTTT
TRBJ2-7	.	TRBV29-1	14	CSVDATEWGYEQYF	TGCAGCGTTGATGCGACCGAGTGGGGCTACGAGCAGTACTTC
TRBJ2-1	.	TRBV6-5	13	CASAPGSYNEQFF	TGTGCCAGCGCACCTGGATCCTACAATGAGCAGTTCTTC
TRBJ2-1	.	TRBV19	12	CASSIGDDEQFF	TGTGCCAGTAGTATAGGGGACGATGAGCAGTTCTTC